The source of this T cell receptor (beta chain) is a study of cytomegalovirus exposure and HLA in healthy donors. Study in general: About 85 million unique TCRs from HLA-typed donors were held in an early release of data. Study-wide findings and caveats: In all likelihood, a cluster of highly shared sequence variants was a sequencing artifact.

With regard to this clone: Its antigen is still unknown.

Each donor's status was that of a healthy bone marrow donor. The PCR used 60 Vbeta and 13 Jbeta primers. Method: immunoSEQ multiplex PCR; TCRdb's copy keeps in-frame clones and lacks some. The sample lists over 150,000 clones, about four fifths occurring once. Trimming took 5 bases from V and 2 from J, leaving 16 bases between them. The CDR3 runs to 15 residues. Germline V gene sequence: CDR1 WNHNN, CDR2 SYGVQD (reference sequence). Specimen: PBMCs. The genes are TRBV10-1 and TRBJ2-7, with D perhaps matching TRBD1 (5 bases). This receptor was taken from a man in his fifties in good health and CMV-seropositive. The CDR3 reads CASSKQESMAYEQYF. CDR3 DNA: TGCGCCAGCAGTAAACAGGAATCTATGGCCTACGAGCAGTACTTC.